One T cell receptor (beta chain) is described in this entry. Its cognate antigen is unknown. 60 Vbeta and 13 Jbeta primers were used in PCR. Produced via immunoSEQ multiplex PCR; TCRdb's table is partial and in-frame only. Among roughly 180,000 clones listed, roughly 80% were seen once. V dropped 5 bases and J dropped 2; count of bases not matched to a gene: 7. Germline V gene sequence: CDR1 MGHRA, CDR2 YSYEKL. The CDR3 consists of 15 residues. This sample stems from a study of cytomegalovirus exposure and HLA in healthy donors. Whole-study findings and limits: Some V segments, TRBV6-2 and TRBV6-3 among them, were indistinguishable and were therefore excluded. An apparent linkage of common viral pathogens to several of the most significant clusters emerged in a later analysis. Cytomegalovirus association was listed for about 170 TCR beta chains.

The chain has TRBV4-1 and TRBJ2-3; 7 nucleotides line up with TRBD2. This receptor was taken from a woman between 18 and 30 years old in good health and CMV-seronegative. Sequencing used PBMCs. CDR3 region: CASSRRSGTTDTQYF. The CDR3, as DNA: TGCGCCAGCAGCAGGAGGAGCGGGACCACAGATACGCAGTATTTT.